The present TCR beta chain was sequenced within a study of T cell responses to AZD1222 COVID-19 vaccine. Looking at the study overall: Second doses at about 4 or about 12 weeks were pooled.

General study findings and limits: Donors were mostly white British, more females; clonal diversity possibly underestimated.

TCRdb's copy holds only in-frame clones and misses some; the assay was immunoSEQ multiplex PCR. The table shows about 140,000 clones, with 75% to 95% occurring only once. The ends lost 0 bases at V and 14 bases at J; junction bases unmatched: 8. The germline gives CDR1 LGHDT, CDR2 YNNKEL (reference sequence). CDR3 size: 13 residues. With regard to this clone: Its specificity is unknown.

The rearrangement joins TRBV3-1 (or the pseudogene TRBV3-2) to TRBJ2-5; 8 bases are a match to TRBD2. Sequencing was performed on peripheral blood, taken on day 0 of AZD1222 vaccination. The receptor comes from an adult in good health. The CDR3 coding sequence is TGTGCCAGCAGCCAAGATCACACTAGCGGAGCCTACTTC. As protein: CASSQDHTSGAYF.